There are a few counts of the clone carrying this TCR beta chain. The data belong to a study of CD8+ T cells in alopecia areata. CDR1 and CDR2 from the germline V gene are SEHNR and FQNEAQ (reference sequence). The CDR3 covers 15 residues. Deletions cut 7 bases from V and 7 bases from J, with 23 bases between. It was cDNA, reverse transcribed from extracted RNA, that served as the sequencing template. Sequenced by immunoSEQ multiplex PCR; TCRdb stores in-frame clones only, minus some. This table has some 170,000 clones, roughly 66% appearing once. The chain employs TRBV7-9 and TRBJ2-7; D uncertain. The source was CD8+ T cells sorted from blood, collected at week 0. This TCR was sampled from a human donor with alopecia areata. CDR3 bases: TGTGCCAGCAACCTCCCTCGGGCTAAAATCGGGGAGCAGTACTTC. It codes for CASNLPRAKIGEQYF.